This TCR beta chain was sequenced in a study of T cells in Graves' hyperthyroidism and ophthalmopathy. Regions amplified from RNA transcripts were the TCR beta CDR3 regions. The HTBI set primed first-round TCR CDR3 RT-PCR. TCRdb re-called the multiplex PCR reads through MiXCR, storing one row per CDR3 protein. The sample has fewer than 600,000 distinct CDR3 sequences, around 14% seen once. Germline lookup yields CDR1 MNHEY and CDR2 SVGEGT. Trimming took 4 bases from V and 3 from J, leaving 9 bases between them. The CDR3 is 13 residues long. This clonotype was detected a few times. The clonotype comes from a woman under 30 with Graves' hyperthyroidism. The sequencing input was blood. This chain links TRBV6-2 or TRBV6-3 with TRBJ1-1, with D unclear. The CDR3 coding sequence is TGTGCCAGCAGTTCTCAGGAATACACTGAAGCTTTCTTT. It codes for CASSSQEYTEAFF.